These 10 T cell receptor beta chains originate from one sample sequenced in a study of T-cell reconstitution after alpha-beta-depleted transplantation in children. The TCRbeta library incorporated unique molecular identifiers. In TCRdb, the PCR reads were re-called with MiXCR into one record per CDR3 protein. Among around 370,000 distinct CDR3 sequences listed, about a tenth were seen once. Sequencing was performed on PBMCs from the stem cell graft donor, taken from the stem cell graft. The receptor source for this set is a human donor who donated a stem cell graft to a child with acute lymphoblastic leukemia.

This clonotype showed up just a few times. The CDR3 DNA sequence: TGTGCCAGCAGCTCCCGCATGCGGGGCACTGAAGCTTTCTTT. Amino acids: CASSSRMRGTEAFF. The chain employs TRBV7-2 and TRBJ1-1, with D unclear. The germline gives CDR1 SGHTA, CDR2 FQGNSA. V gave up 4 bases and J gave up 4 bases, with 13 bases separating them. CDR3 length: 14 residues.

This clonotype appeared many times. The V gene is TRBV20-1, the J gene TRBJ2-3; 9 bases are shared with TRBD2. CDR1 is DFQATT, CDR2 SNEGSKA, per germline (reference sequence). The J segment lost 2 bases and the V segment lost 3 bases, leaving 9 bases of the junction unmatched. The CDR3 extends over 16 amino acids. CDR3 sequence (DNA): TGCAGTGCTAGTTGGTTGACTAGCGGCCTCACAGATACGCAGTATTTT. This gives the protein CSASWLTSGLTDTQYF.

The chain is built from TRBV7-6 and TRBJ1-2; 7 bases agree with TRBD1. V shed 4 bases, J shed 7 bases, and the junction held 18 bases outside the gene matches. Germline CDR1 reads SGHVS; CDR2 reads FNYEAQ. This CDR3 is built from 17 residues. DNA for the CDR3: TGTGCCAGCAGCTACAGTGTGGAAGGGGGCGCCGGGTTTGGCTACACCTTC. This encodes CASSYSVEGGAGFGYTF.

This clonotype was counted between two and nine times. CDR3: CASSLPRVGQYF. The CDR3 region has the DNA TGTGCCAGCAGTTTACCCCGAGTAGGGCAGTACTTC. The V gene is TRBV28, the J gene TRBJ2-7; D gene unclear. CDR1 and CDR2 (germline): MDHEN, SYDVKM. The CDR3 spans 12 residues. Trimming took 2 bases from V and 9 from J, leaving 11 bases between them.

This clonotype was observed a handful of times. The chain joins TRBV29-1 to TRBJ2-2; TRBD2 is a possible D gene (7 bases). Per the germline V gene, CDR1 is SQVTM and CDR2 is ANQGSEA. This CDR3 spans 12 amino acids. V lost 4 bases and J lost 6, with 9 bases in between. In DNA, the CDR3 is TGCAGCGTTGGGGGGGGCTCCGGGGAGCTGTTTTTT. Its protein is CSVGGGSGELFF.

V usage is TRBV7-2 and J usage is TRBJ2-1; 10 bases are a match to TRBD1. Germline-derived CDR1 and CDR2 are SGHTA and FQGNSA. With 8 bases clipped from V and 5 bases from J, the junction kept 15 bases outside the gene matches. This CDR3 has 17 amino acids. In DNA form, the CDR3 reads TGTGCCAGCGCCTTGTCGACGTGGACAGGGGGAAACAATGAGCAGTTCTTC. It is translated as CASALSTWTGGNNEQFF.

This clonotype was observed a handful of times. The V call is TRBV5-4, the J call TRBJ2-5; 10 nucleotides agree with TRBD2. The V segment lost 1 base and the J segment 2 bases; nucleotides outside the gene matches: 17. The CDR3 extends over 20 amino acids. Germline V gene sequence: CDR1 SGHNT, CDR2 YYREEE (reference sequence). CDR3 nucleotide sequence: TGTGCCAGCAGCTTGTTGTCTACTAGCGGGACCCGAGGGGTTCAAGAGACCCAGTACTTC. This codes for CASSLLSTSGTRGVQETQYF.

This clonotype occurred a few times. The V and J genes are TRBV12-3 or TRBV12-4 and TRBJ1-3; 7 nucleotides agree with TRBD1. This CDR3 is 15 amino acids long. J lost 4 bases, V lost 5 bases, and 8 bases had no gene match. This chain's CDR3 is CASSALRDRGNTIYF. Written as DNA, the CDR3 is TGTGCCAGCAGTGCACTACGGGACAGAGGAAACACCATATATTTT.

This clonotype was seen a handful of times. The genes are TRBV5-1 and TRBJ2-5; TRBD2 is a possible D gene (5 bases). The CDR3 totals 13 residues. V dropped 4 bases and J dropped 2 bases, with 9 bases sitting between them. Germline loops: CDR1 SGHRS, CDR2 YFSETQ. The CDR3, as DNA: TGCGCCAGCAGCGCGGGCTTACAAGAGACCCAGTACTTC. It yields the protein CASSAGLQETQYF.

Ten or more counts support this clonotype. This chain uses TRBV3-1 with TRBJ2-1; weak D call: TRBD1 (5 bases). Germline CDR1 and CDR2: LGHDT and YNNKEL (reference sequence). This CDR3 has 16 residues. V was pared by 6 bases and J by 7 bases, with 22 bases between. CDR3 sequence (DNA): TGTGCCAGCAGTGGGCAGGGAAGCCTCCTGAGGAATGAGCAGTTCTTC. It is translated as CASSGQGSLLRNEQFF.